The sequence of this TCR beta chain was determined in a study of T cell repertoires in cytomegalovirus infection. MiXCR, run by TCRdb on the reads, gives a single entry per CDR3 protein. The sample includes around 710,000 distinct CDR3 sequences, roughly 28% of them seen just once. CDR3 length: 17 amino acids. The germline V gene encodes CDR1 SGHVS and CDR2 FQNEAQ. Trimming took 1 base from V and 7 from J; bases not matched to a gene: 8. In its sample, this clonotype was seen many times. Its antigen is unknown. V and J are TRBV7-8 and TRBJ2-1; 12 bases map to TRBD2. This receptor was taken from a human donor in good health (CMV status not recorded). Some clones in this sample may be carry-over from other donors' samples. The material was cultured CD8+ T cells from PBMCs, obtained from culture after CMV antigen stimulation. CDR3 amino acids: CASSLDLAGGVGNEQFF. The CDR3 nucleotides are TGTGCCAGCAGCTTAGACCTAGCGGGGGGGGTGGGGAATGAGCAGTTCTTC.